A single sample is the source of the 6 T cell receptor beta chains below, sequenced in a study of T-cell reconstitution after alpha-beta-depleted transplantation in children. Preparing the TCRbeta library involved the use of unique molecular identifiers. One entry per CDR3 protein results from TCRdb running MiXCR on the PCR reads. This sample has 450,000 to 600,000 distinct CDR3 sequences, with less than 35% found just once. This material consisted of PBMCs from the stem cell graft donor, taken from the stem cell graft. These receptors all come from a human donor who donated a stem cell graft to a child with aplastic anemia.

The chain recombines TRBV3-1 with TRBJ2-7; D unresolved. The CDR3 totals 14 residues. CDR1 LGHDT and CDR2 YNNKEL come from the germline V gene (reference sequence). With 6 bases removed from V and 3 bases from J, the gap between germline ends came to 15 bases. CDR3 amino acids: CASSQNNNLYEQYV. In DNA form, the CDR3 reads TGTGCCAGCAGTCAAAATAATAACCTCTACGAGCAGTACGTC.

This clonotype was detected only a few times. The CDR3 region has the DNA TGCAGTGCTAGATTCCAAGGCGGAACTGAAGCTTTCTTT. Its protein is CSARFQGGTEAFF. This sequence joins TRBV20-1 and TRBJ1-1; D unclear. V shed 2 bases and J shed 5 bases, with 12 bases lying between them. The CDR3 totals 13 residues. Germline V gene data show CDR1 as DFQATT and CDR2 as SNEGSKA (reference sequence).

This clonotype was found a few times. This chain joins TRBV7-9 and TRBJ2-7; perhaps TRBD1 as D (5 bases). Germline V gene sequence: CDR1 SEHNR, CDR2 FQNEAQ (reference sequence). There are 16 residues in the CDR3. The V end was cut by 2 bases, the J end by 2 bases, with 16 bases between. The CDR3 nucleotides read TGTGCCAGCAGCTTATCGACAGAAATAGAAGCCTACGAGCAGTACGTC. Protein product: CASSLSTEIEAYEQYV.

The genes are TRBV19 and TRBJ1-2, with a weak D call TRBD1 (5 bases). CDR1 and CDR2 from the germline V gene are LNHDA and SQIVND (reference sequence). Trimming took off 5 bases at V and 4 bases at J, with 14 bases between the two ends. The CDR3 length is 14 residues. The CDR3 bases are TGTGCCAGTAGTCAAGGGGCGTCTTCCTATGGCTACACCTTC. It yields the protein CASSQGASSYGYTF.

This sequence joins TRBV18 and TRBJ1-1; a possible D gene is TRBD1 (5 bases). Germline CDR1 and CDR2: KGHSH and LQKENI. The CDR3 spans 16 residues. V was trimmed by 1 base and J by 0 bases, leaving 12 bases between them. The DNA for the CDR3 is TGTGCCAGCTCACCACGTTCTCGGGGGATGAACACTGAAGCTTTCTTT. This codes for CASSPRSRGMNTEAFF.

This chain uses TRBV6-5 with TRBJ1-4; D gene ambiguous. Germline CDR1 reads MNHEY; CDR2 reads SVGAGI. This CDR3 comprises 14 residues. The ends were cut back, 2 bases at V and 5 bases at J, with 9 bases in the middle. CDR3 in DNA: TGTGCCAGCAGTTACGCCGGGAACAATGAAAAACTGTTTTTT. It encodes CASSYAGNNEKLFF.